The 10 T cell receptor beta chains below all came from one sample that was sequenced in a study of T-cell memory formation after mild COVID-19 (dated by TCRdb to the early 2020s). The library was prepared using 5' RACE. The sequencing machine was an Illumina NovaSeq 6000. TCRdb itself trimmed the public reads at Q25 with fastp, ran MiXCR and retained productive beta chains. Rows with a matching CDR3 protein are joined into one entry that keeps the most common DNA and genes. Within this sample are just under 550,000 distinct CDR3 sequences, with about a fifth of them counted one time only. Around 12% of the sample rests with the top ten. Input material: PBMCs or a T cell subset sorted from them (not recorded which). All receptors derive from an adult woman who had mild COVID-19 (a few samples of this study predate the infection). The sample titles of this study are shuffled in the database, so cell type and time point are left out; the donor was told from shared clones.

J is TRBJ2-3 and V is TRBV20-1, with TRBD2 identical over 12 bases. J lost 0 bases, V lost 1 base, and 11 bases had no gene match. The germline V gene encodes CDR1 DFQATT and CDR2 SNEGSKA (reference sequence). The CDR3 extends over 19 amino acids. The CDR3 region is CSARGYILAGGTSTDTQYF. The CDR3 DNA reads as TGCAGTGCTAGAGGATATATACTAGCGGGGGGAACTAGCACAGATACGCAGTATTTT.

This chain joins TRBV20-1 and TRBJ1-1, with D possibly matching TRBD1 (6 bases). Germline-derived CDR1 and CDR2 are DFQATT and SNEGSKA (reference sequence). The CDR3 sequence is 14 residues long. V lost 3 bases, J lost 5 bases, and 16 bases lay in between. The CDR3 is CSARAGRGNTEAFF. In DNA form, the CDR3 reads TGCAGTGCTAGGGCGGGCAGGGGAAATACTGAAGCTTTCTTT.

This clonotype occurred a few times. The CDR3 bases are TGTGCCAGCAGTTCACCTAGCGGGCCCTACAATGAGCAGTTCTTC. As protein: CASSSPSGPYNEQFF. The J gene is TRBJ2-1, the V gene TRBV12-3 or TRBV12-4; TRBD2 matches 8 bases. Trimming at V came to 4 bases and at J to 2 bases, leaving 4 bases not matched to a gene. The CDR3 totals 15 residues.

This clonotype was detected many times. The chain combines TRBV12-3 or TRBV12-4 with TRBJ2-1; a weak D match, TRBD2 (6 bases). This CDR3 region has 14 residues. Trimming took off 6 bases at V and 1 base at J, with 10 bases between the two ends. Here the CDR3 reads CASSLEGSYNEQFF. The CDR3 region has the DNA TGTGCCAGCAGCCTGGAGGGTTCCTACAATGAGCAGTTCTTC.

This clonotype has just a few counts. The rearrangement links TRBV12-3 or TRBV12-4 to TRBJ1-2; the D gene is possibly TRBD1 (5 bases). This CDR3 spans 12 amino acids. Trimming left V 3 bases short and J 10 bases short, with 12 bases between. CDR3 nucleotide sequence: TGTGCCAGCAGTTTCCGTGGGGGGACCTACACCTTC. Its protein product is CASSFRGGTYTF.

This rearrangement joins TRBV20-1 to TRBJ2-1; 8 nucleotides align to TRBD1. CDR1 is DFQATT and CDR2 is SNEGSKA in the germline V gene (reference sequence). The ends lost 1 base at V and 0 bases at J; junction bases unmatched: 14. This CDR3 comprises 19 residues. CDR3 protein: CSARGQLSRGRSSYNEQFF. DNA of the CDR3: TGCAGTGCTAGAGGGCAGCTGTCCAGGGGGCGCAGCTCCTACAATGAGCAGTTCTTC.

The V call is TRBV7-9, the J call TRBJ1-2; possibly TRBD1 for D (5 bases). Germline V gene sequence: CDR1 SEHNR, CDR2 FQNEAQ (reference sequence). The CDR3 is 13 amino acids. V gave up 1 base and J gave up 8 bases, with 11 bases separating them. The CDR3, as DNA: TGTGCCAGCAGCTTAGGATCCGAGGGGGGCTACACCTTC. As protein: CASSLGSEGGYTF.

The chain employs TRBV11-3 and TRBJ2-1; weak D call: TRBD1 (5 bases). The CDR3 has 16 residues. V dropped 2 bases and J dropped 0 bases, with 11 bases sitting between them. Germline-derived CDR1 and CDR2 are SGHNT and YENEEA. The CDR3 DNA follows: TGTGCCAGCAGCTTAACAGGCGACAGCTCCTACAATGAGCAGTTCTTC. It encodes CASSLTGDSSYNEQFF.

In this sample, this clonotype turned up a few times. The chain recombines TRBV23-1 with TRBJ2-7, with 13 bases matching TRBD2. TRBV23-1 is assigned to the ORF class and has an uncertain function. The CDR3 is 17 residues long. The ends lost 2 bases at V and 4 bases at J; junction bases unmatched: 8. CDR3 loop: CASSQPQSTSGRYEQYF. CDR3 sequence (DNA): TGCGCCAGCAGTCAACCTCAGTCGACTAGCGGGAGGTACGAGCAGTACTTC.

This rearrangement joins TRBV27 to TRBJ2-7, with TRBD2 matching 13 bases. The CDR3 is 15 amino acids. CDR1 is MNHEY, CDR2 SMNVEV, per germline (reference sequence). V lost 1 base, J lost 9 bases, and 6 bases stayed unmatched. The CDR3 reads CASSLLTSGRVVQYF. CDR3 DNA sequence: TGTGCCAGCAGTTTATTAACTAGCGGGAGGGTGGTGCAGTACTTC.